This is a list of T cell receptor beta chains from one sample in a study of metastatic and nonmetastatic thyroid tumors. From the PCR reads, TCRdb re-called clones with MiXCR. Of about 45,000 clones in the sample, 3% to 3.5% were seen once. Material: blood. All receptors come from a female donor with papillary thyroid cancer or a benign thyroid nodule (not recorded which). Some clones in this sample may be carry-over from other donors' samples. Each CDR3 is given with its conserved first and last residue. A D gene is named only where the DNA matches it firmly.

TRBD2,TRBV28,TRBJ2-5,CASSSTGGDETQYF
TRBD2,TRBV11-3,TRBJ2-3,CASSLDPPGGYTDTQYF
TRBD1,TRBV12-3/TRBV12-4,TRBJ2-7,CASSPGQGYEQYF
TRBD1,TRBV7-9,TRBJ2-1,CASADRGGNEQFF
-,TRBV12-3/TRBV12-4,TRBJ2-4,CASSFGLSENIQYF
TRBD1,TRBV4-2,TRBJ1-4,CASSQDVRTGGSNEKLFF
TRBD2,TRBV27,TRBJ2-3,CASSLGSGTTDTQYF
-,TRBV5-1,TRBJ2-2,CASSPDVSYTGELFF
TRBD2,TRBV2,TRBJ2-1,CASLTGTTDNEQFF
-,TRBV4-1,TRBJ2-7,CASSRSEGLYEQYF
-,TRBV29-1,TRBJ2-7,CSVGRPSSYEQYF
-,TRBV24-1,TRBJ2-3,CATSAPLTGDGTDTQYF
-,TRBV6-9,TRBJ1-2,CASSWSAENGYTF
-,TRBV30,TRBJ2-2,CARRKVGGTGELFF
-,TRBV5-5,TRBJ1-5,CASSRGPYQPQHF
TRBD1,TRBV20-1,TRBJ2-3,CSARDHRGSDTQYF
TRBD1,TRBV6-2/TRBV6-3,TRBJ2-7,CAGRPTGDHEQYF
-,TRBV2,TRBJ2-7,CASSGQSYEQYF
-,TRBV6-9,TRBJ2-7,CASSLSWASYDQYF
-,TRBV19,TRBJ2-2,CASSTDTSSFGELFF
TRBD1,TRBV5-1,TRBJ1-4,CASSFFGTGGEKLFF
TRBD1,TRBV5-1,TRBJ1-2,CASSLGQGKRGYTF
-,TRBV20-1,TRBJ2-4,CSAHPGPTLNIQYF
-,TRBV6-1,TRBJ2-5,CASTNRGGSPETQYF
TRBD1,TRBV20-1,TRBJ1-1,CSALGGWNTEAFF
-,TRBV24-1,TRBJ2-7,CATSDSRTSPVEQYF
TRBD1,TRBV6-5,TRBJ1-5,CASSDSGRGHTQPQHF
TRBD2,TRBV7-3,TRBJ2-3,CASSLMGGSDTQYF
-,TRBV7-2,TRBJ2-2,CASSSQGGTGELFF
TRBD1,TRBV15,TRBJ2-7,CATSSRGTGNYEQYF
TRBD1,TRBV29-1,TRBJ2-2,CSVDLPGQGIAGELFF
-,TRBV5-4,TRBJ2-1,CASRALEEAPNEQFF
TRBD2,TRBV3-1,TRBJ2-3,CASSQSPTSGKVDTQYF
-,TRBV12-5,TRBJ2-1,CASGSDAGEQFF